The next 32 T cell receptor beta chains were all read from a single sample in a study of T cells in women clearing cervical HPV infection. Produced via immunoSEQ multiplex PCR; TCRdb's table is partial and in-frame only. The listing contains approximately 16,000 clones. Material: blood buffy coat. These receptor sequences come from a woman between 18 and 70 years old with a cervical HPV16 infection that either progressed to CIN3+ or cleared (not recorded which).

About this clone: The CDR3 end is not reached by the read, which stops 3 residues before it; the germline J gene fills it in. V is TRBV13 and J is TRBJ2-3; 8 nucleotides line up with TRBD2. Trimming removed 4 bases from V and 6 bases from J; junction bases left unmatched: 27. The CDR3 contains 21 residues. Germline loops: CDR1 PRHDT, CDR2 FYEKMQ (reference sequence). Incomplete CDR3 DNA: TGTGCCAGCAGCTCCACGGGTTCCCCGGTCCGGGGGGGGCTTTTTTTGGATACG. It translates to CASSSTGSPVRGGLFLDT. The whole CDR3 region reads CASSSTGSPVRGGLFLDTQYF.

Notes on this clone: The CDR3 extends 3 residues past the end of the read, so its final part is completed from the germline J gene. V gene TRBV5-6 combines with J gene TRBJ2-5; 11 bases line up with TRBD2. This CDR3 comprises 15 residues. Losses at the gene ends were 4 bases for V and 4 bases for J; bases not matched to a gene: 6. Germline CDR1 is SGHDT and CDR2 is YYEEEE. The DNA read from the CDR3 is TGTGCCAGCAGCACACTAGCGGGGGCGACAGAGACC. Its translation: CASSTLAGATET. The whole CDR3 protein is CASSTLAGATETQYF.

Turning to this clone: The missing CDR3 end, 3 residues past where the read stops, is filled in from the germline J gene. The rearrangement links TRBV2 to TRBJ2-1; D ambiguous. In germline, CDR1 is SNHLY, CDR2 FYNNEI. Trimming cost V 5 bases and J 3 bases, with 11 bases left between them. The CDR3 sequence is 14 residues long. The chain's CDR3 is CASSQIESYNEQFF. The sequenced part of the CDR3 DNA is TGTGCCAGCAGTCAAATAGAAAGCTACAATGAG.

By frequency, this clone is medium-sized. The observed sequence ends 3 residues before the CDR3 terminus, with the missing tail filled in from the germline J gene. The chain combines TRBV7-2 with TRBJ1-6; no definite D call. The V end was cut by 2 bases, the J end by 9 bases, with 11 bases between. From germline, CDR1 is SGHTA and CDR2 FQGNSA. This CDR3 comprises 14 residues. The covered CDR3 bases are TGTGCCAGCAGCTTATTCGGTGCGGGTTCACCC. It translates to CASSLFGAGSP. The CDR3 as a whole reads CASSLFGAGSPLHF.

About this clone itself: The CDR3 goes on 3 residues after the read ends, and that part is filled in from the germline J gene. The rearrangement uses TRBV7-9 and TRBJ2-3; D might be TRBD1 or TRBD2, each matching 5 bases. Trimming removed 2 bases at V and 1 base at J, with 7 bases between. Germline V gene sequence: CDR1 SEHNR, CDR2 FQNEAQ (reference sequence). The CDR3 extends over 14 amino acids. CDR3 DNA, as far as it was read: TGTGCCAGCAGCTTACGAGGGGGCACAGATACG. It encodes CASSLRGGTDT. In full, the CDR3 reads CASSLRGGTDTQYF.

As for this clone: The read gets to within 3 residues of the CDR3 end, and the germline J gene fills in the rest. This sequence joins TRBV12-3 or TRBV12-4 and TRBJ2-2, with D perhaps matching TRBD1 (6 bases). Trimming pared 3 bases from V and 1 base from J, leaving 12 bases between. The CDR3 is 16 amino acids. The CDR3 is CASSFDRPLNTGELFF. CDR3 bases read: TGTGCCAGCAGTTTCGACAGGCCGCTGAACACCGGGGAG.

Regarding this clone: The read halts 3 residues ahead of the CDR3 end, with the missing end drawn from the germline J gene. The chain recombines TRBV15 with TRBJ2-4; 8 bases align to TRBD1. Losses at the gene ends were 1 base for V and 7 bases for J; bases not matched to a gene: 3. The CDR3 loop spans 14 amino acids. CDR1 and CDR2 from the germline V gene are LNHNV and YYDKDF (reference sequence). The sequenced CDR3 bases are TGTGCCACCAGCAGAGGACAGGGGTACAACATT. Translated, it gives CATSRGQGYNI. The CDR3 in its entirety is CATSRGQGYNIQYF.

Points on this clone: The read ends 3 residues shy of where the CDR3 ends; the end is completed using the germline J gene. This rearrangement joins TRBV20-1 to TRBJ2-5, with D possibly being TRBD2 (6 bases). The V end was cut by 6 bases, the J end by 2 bases, with 7 bases between. CDR1 and CDR2 from the germline V gene are DFQATT and SNEGSKA (reference sequence). The CDR3 contains 11 residues. The CDR3 bases that were read are TGCAGTGCGACTAGGCAAGAGACC. It encodes CSATRQET. The entire CDR3 is CSATRQETQYF.

On this clone itself: Sequencing ends 3 residues short of the CDR3 end; the germline J gene provides the rest. V is TRBV11-2 and J is TRBJ2-5; D is uncertain. V lost 2 bases and J 2 bases, leaving 6 bases between the germline ends. Germline loops: CDR1 SGHAT, CDR2 FQNNGV. CDR3 size: 13 residues. The chain's CDR3 is CASSLTRQETQYF. CDR3 DNA, as far as it was read: TGTGCCAGCAGCTTAACCAGACAAGAGACC.

Remarks on this clone: The observed sequence ends 3 residues before the CDR3 terminus, with the missing tail filled in from the germline J gene. The chain joins TRBV7-8 to TRBJ2-3, with 9 bases matching TRBD1. V shed 2 bases, J shed 0 bases, and the junction held 6 bases outside the gene matches. CDR1 and CDR2 from the germline V gene are SGHVS and FQNEAQ. CDR3 length equals 17 residues. The CDR3 DNA, read in part, is TGTGCCAGCAGCTTAAGGGTGGGACAGGGAAGCACAGATACG. Translation gives CASSLRVGQGSTDT. The complete CDR3 reads CASSLRVGQGSTDTQYF.

With respect to this clone: The CDR3 extends 3 residues past the end of the read, so its final part is completed from the germline J gene. The chain joins TRBV5-5 to TRBJ1-5, with 7 bases lining up with TRBD1. CDR3 size: 15 residues. With 4 bases clipped from V and 0 bases from J, the junction kept 4 bases outside the gene matches. Germline CDR1 and CDR2: SGHKS and YYEKEE (reference sequence). The covered CDR3 bases are TGTGCCAGCAGCCTCGGACAGGTTAGCAATCAGCCC. Its protein product is CASSLGQVSNQP. The whole CDR3 protein reads CASSLGQVSNQPQHF.

Notes on this clone: The sequenced fragment ends 3 residues before the CDR3 boundary, so the rest is inferred from the germline J gene. The V call is TRBV19, the J call TRBJ1-2, with TRBD1 matching 10 bases. Germline loops: CDR1 LNHDA, CDR2 SQIVND (reference sequence). The CDR3 consists of 19 residues. V dropped 7 bases and J dropped 4; count of bases not matched to a gene: 21. The CDR3 protein is CASKDPGTGDSFYGYGYTF. Incomplete CDR3 DNA: TGTGCCAGTAAGGATCCCGGGACAGGGGACTCTTTCTATGGCTATGGC.

Details on this clone: The sequenced fragment ends 3 residues before the CDR3 boundary, so the rest is inferred from the germline J gene. The rearrangement links TRBV6-2 or TRBV6-3 to TRBJ2-3, with 13 bases identical to TRBD2. Germline CDR1 and CDR2: MNHEY and SVGEGT. This CDR3 spans 15 amino acids. The CDR3 sequence is CASSITSGGASTQYF. The sequenced part of the CDR3 DNA is TGTGCCAGCAGCATTACTAGCGGGGGGGCCTCGACG.

Note on this clone: The read ends 3 residues shy of where the CDR3 ends; the end is completed using the germline J gene. This chain uses TRBV19 with TRBJ2-5; 7 bases are a match to TRBD2. The ends lost 4 bases at V and 2 bases at J; junction bases unmatched: 4. The CDR3 is made up of 14 amino acids. Germline V lookup: CDR1 LNHDA, CDR2 SQIVND (reference sequence). CDR3 sequence reads: CASSTNGGQETQYF. Incomplete CDR3 DNA: TGTGCCAGTAGTACTAACGGGGGGCAAGAGACC.

As concerns this clone: From the germline J gene comes the end of the CDR3, since the read stops 3 residues before it. V and J are TRBV7-8 and TRBJ1-6, with TRBD1 matching over 11 bases. Germline CDR1 SGHVS, CDR2 FQNEAQ. This CDR3 has 15 amino acids. The V and J ends lost 5 bases and 6 bases, in that order; junction bases with no gene match: 3. The CDR3 loop is CASSRTGGFNSPLHF. The CDR3 DNA, read in part, is TGTGCCAGCAGCCGGACAGGGGGCTTTAATTCACCC. The full variable domain, completed using reference TRBV7-8 and TRBJ1-6, is GAGVSQSPRYKVAKRGQDVALRCDPISGHVSLFWYQQALGQGPEFLTYFQNEAQLDKSGLPSDRFFAERPEGSVSTLKIQRTQQEDSAVYLCASSRTGGFNSPLHFGNGTRLTVT.

About this clone: Sequencing ends 3 residues short of the CDR3 end; the germline J gene provides the rest. The chain couples TRBV6-2 or TRBV6-3 to TRBJ1-2; D perhaps matches TRBD1 (5 bases). The ends were cut back, 0 bases at V and 6 bases at J, with 8 bases in the middle. The CDR3 totals 13 residues. Germline CDR1 is MNHEY and CDR2 is SVGEGT. CDR3 loop: CASSYSGPNGYTF. Partial CDR3 DNA: TGTGCCAGCAGTTACTCGGGGCCTAATGGC.

Regarding this clone: The read falls 3 residues short of the CDR3 end, and the missing part is taken from the germline J gene. The V gene is TRBV5-1, the J gene TRBJ1-1, with 7 positions matching TRBD1. Trimming took 7 bases from V and 1 from J; bases not matched to a gene: 4. The CDR3 is 13 residues long. Germline CDR1 reads SGHRS; CDR2 reads YFSETQ. CDR3 DNA, as far as it was read: TGCGCCAGCCGCTGGGACAGGAACACTGAA. Translating gives CASRWDRNTE. The CDR3 as a whole reads CASRWDRNTEAFF.

A remark on this clone: The read finishes 3 residues shy of the CDR3 end, and the germline J gene is used to complete it. The V and J genes are TRBV28 and TRBJ2-7; 8 bases align to TRBD1. The CDR3 length is 12 residues. Per the germline V gene, CDR1 is MDHEN and CDR2 is SYDVKM. After removal of 8 bases from V and 6 bases from J, the junction contained 6 bases not matched to a gene. The CDR3 is CASFDRGGEQYF. The part of the CDR3 DNA that was read is TGTGCCAGCTTTGACAGGGGTGGCGAG. Supplemented by reference TRBV28 and TRBJ2-7, the full variable domain reads DVKVTQSSRYLVKRTGEKVFLECVQDMDHENMFWYRQDPGLGLRLIYFSYDVKMKEKGDIPEGYSVSREKKERFSLILESASTNQTSMYLCASFDRGGEQYFGPGTRLTVT.

Turning to this clone: The read gets to within 3 residues of the CDR3 end, and the germline J gene fills in the rest. The chain uses TRBV12-3 or TRBV12-4 and TRBJ2-7; 11 bases line up with TRBD1. This CDR3 spans 17 amino acids. The J segment lost 6 bases and the V segment lost 5 bases, leaving 15 bases of the junction unmatched. The CDR3 loop reads CASSRLRGDRGDSEQYF. The sequenced CDR3 bases are TGTGCCAGCAGTCGATTGAGGGGGGACAGGGGGGATTCCGAG.

Judged by frequency, this clone is medium-sized (0.01 to 0.1%). The read is 3 residues too short to cover the CDR3 end, so that end is filled in from the germline J gene. The chain couples TRBV7-7 to TRBJ2-5; 8 bases fit TRBD2. CDR3 length: 14 amino acids. In germline, CDR1 is SSHAT, CDR2 FNYEAQ (reference sequence). J was trimmed by 2 bases and V by 4 bases; bases with no gene match: 3. The DNA read from the CDR3 is TGTGCCAGCAGCTACGGGGGGGAACAAGAGACC. As protein: CASSYGGEQET. The full CDR3 protein is CASSYGGEQETQYF.

A remark on this clone: Read data end 3 residues before the CDR3 end; the end is taken from the germline J gene. The chain uses TRBV3-1 (or the pseudogene TRBV3-2) and TRBJ2-7; D gene ambiguous. Trimming pared 1 base from V and 5 bases from J, leaving 3 bases between. Germline V CDR1 and CDR2: LGHDT, YNNKEL (reference sequence). The CDR3 has 11 amino acids. CDR3: CASSQVNEQYF. The DNA read from the CDR3 is TGTGCCAGCAGCCAAGTAAACGAG.

As regards this clone: The CDR3 extends 3 residues past the end of the read, so its final part is completed from the germline J gene. This chain links TRBV19 with TRBJ1-2; D uncertain. Per the germline V gene, CDR1 is LNHDA and CDR2 is SQIVND (reference sequence). The germline V and J ends were trimmed by 6 bases and 6 bases, with 14 bases remaining between them. The CDR3 is 13 residues long. The CDR3 DNA, read in part, is TGTGCCAGTAGCCCCCGGGGTTCCAATGGC. Protein sequence: CASSPRGSNG. The CDR3 in full is CASSPRGSNGYTF.

For this clone: The CDR3 extends 3 residues past the end of the read, so its final part is completed from the germline J gene. The chain recombines TRBV19 with TRBJ1-1; weak D call: TRBD1 (6 bases). CDR1 and CDR2 (germline): LNHDA, SQIVND (reference sequence). V was pared by 4 bases and J by 0 bases, with 15 bases between. CDR3 length: 16 amino acids. The CDR3 protein is CASSTRQELLNTEAFF. The DNA read from the CDR3 is TGTGCCAGTAGTACTCGACAGGAGCTACTGAACACTGAA.

Its frequency marks this clone as medium-sized. The read gets to within 3 residues of the CDR3 end, and the germline J gene fills in the rest. The gene calls are TRBV19 and TRBJ2-3, with D maybe TRBD1 (6 bases). From germline, CDR1 is LNHDA and CDR2 SQIVND (reference sequence). The CDR3 has 14 amino acids. V dropped 3 bases and J dropped 8 bases, with 15 bases sitting between them. The sequenced part of the CDR3 DNA is TGTGCCAGTAGTATTAACAGGGACGCGGTTACG. It encodes CASSINRDAVT. The full CDR3 protein is CASSINRDAVTQYF.

Details on this clone: The sequenced fragment ends 3 residues before the CDR3 boundary, so the rest is inferred from the germline J gene. The chain recombines TRBV28 with TRBJ1-5; 7 bases agree with TRBD1. Germline CDR1 MDHEN, CDR2 SYDVKM. The ends lost 5 bases at V and 1 base at J; junction bases unmatched: 11. The CDR3 has 17 residues. The CDR3 loop is CASSPRGGGFSNQPQHF. The sequenced part of the CDR3 DNA is TGTGCCAGCAGTCCCCGGGGAGGGGGCTTCAGCAATCAGCCC.

Details on this clone: Coverage ceases 3 residues before the CDR3 finishes, and the germline J gene fills in the end. The genes are TRBV7-9 and TRBJ2-7; the D gene is possibly TRBD1 (5 bases). The germline V and J ends were trimmed by 4 bases and 5 bases, with 15 bases remaining between them. From germline, CDR1 is SEHNR and CDR2 FQNEAQ (reference sequence). The CDR3 is made up of 14 amino acids. Partial CDR3 DNA: TGTGCCAGCAGCTCCCTAGACAGTCCCCACGAG. It specifies CASSSLDSPHE. The CDR3 in its entirety is CASSSLDSPHEQYF.

A note on this clone: The CDR3 end lies 3 residues beyond the end of the read and is filled in from the germline J gene. The chain joins TRBV7-3 to TRBJ2-1; D gene uncertain. This CDR3 has 13 residues. V lost 5 bases, J lost 6 bases, and 11 bases lay in between. The germline V gene encodes CDR1 SGHTA and CDR2 FQGTGA. CDR3 DNA (partial): TGTGCCAGCAGCGTACAAGTATCCAATGAG. It codes for CASSVQVSNE. The entire CDR3 protein reads CASSVQVSNEQFF.

As to this clone: The read gets to within 3 residues of the CDR3 end, and the germline J gene fills in the rest. The chain uses TRBV11-3 and TRBJ2-3, with D unclear. In germline, CDR1 is SGHNT, CDR2 YENEEA. V shed 0 bases and J shed 7 bases, with 8 bases lying between them. The CDR3 has 13 amino acids. The CDR3 sequence is CASSLDRVHTQYF. The DNA read from the CDR3 is TGTGCCAGCAGCTTAGATCGGGTGCATACG.

Remarks on this clone: The observed sequence ends 3 residues before the CDR3 terminus, with the missing tail filled in from the germline J gene. The rearrangement joins TRBV28 to TRBJ1-2; 9 bases align to TRBD1. From germline, CDR1 is MDHEN and CDR2 SYDVKM. Unmatched junction bases numbered 8, after V lost 5 bases and J lost 4 bases. CDR3 length equals 15 residues. CDR3 DNA, as far as it was read: TGTGCCAGCAGTCCCGACAGGGGGATGGGCTATGGC. This encodes CASSPDRGMGYG. In full, the CDR3 is CASSPDRGMGYGYTF.

In the case of this clone: The read ends 3 residues early relative to the CDR3; the germline J gene fills the gap. The V and J genes are TRBV2 and TRBJ2-5; 8 bases match TRBD2. V was pared by 3 bases and J by 4 bases, with 10 bases of the junction left unmatched. Germline V lookup: CDR1 SNHLY, CDR2 FYNNEI. The CDR3 covers 16 residues. The part of the CDR3 DNA that was read is TGTGCCAGCAGTGAGCTACCGCGGGGGGCTGGAGAGACC. Translation: CASSELPRGAGET. The entire CDR3 reads CASSELPRGAGETQYF.

Regarding this clone: Its ends do not fully match the called genes, so a read error is possible. The CDR3 extends 3 residues past the end of the read, so its final part is completed from the germline J gene. The chain is built from TRBV6-2 or TRBV6-3 and TRBJ1-5; 8 bases line up with TRBD1. Germline lookup yields CDR1 MNHEY and CDR2 SVGEGT. The CDR3 spans 15 residues. The sequenced CDR3 bases are TGTACCAGCACCGACCGACAGGGGAGCAATCAGCCC. Protein product: CTSTDRQGSNQP. In full, the CDR3 reads CTSTDRQGSNQPQHF.

Regarding this clone: Read data end 3 residues before the CDR3 end; the end is taken from the germline J gene. The chain has TRBV7-9 and TRBJ2-1; D possibly corresponds to TRBD2 (5 bases). Trimming removed 11 bases at V and 7 bases at J, with 18 bases between. The CDR3 covers 13 residues. Germline loops: CDR1 SEHNR, CDR2 FQNEAQ (reference sequence). Incomplete CDR3 DNA: TGTGCCTTCCGGAGTAGCGAGGTGAATGAG. Its protein product is CAFRSSEVNE. The full CDR3 sequence reads CAFRSSEVNEQFF.